These 5 T cell receptor beta chains share one sample of origin, sequenced in a study of T cell responses to AZD1222 COVID-19 vaccine. TCRdb's table, derived via immunoSEQ multiplex PCR, lists solely in-frame clones and lacks some. The table lists under 200,000 clones, 75% to 95% of them singletons. The sample here was peripheral blood, taken on day 0 of AZD1222 vaccination. These receptor sequences come from an adult in good health.

The chain recombines TRBV10-2 with TRBJ1-6; the D is unclear. CDR1 is WSHSY, CDR2 SAAADI, per germline. V was shortened by 9 bases and J by 7 bases, with 19 bases between the two germline ends. This CDR3 region has 15 residues. CDR3 DNA sequence: TGCGCCAGTGGGTCCGGGGAAACTGGGAATTCACCCCTCCACTTT. Translation: CASGSGETGNSPLHF.

The chain recombines TRBV4-1 with TRBJ1-6; the D is unclear. The CDR3 totals 13 residues. Germline assignment: CDR1 MGHRA and CDR2 YSYEKL. V was shortened by 11 bases and J by 6 bases, with 14 bases between the two germline ends. Here the CDR3 reads CAAAWEINSPLHF. The DNA of the CDR3 is TGCGCCGCAGCGTGGGAAATTAATTCACCCCTCCACTTT.

The chain has TRBV5-1 and TRBJ2-4; possibly TRBD1 or TRBD2 for D (5 bases each). Trimming left V 5 bases short and J 1 base short, with 10 bases between. This CDR3 spans 14 amino acids. Looked up from germline, CDR1 is SGHRS and CDR2 is YFSETQ. CDR3 DNA sequence: TGCGCCAGCAGGGCCGAGGGGGCCAAAAACATTCAGTACTTC. Translated, it gives CASRAEGAKNIQYF.

V usage is TRBV13 and J usage is TRBJ2-7, with 12 bases matching TRBD2. The CDR3 length is 14 residues. After removal of 6 bases from V and 5 bases from J, the junction contained 5 bases not matched to a gene. Germline-derived CDR1 and CDR2 are PRHDT and FYEKMQ (reference sequence). The CDR3, as DNA: TGTGCCAGCAGTTCTAGCGGGGGGGAAGACGAGCAGTACTTC. It yields the protein CASSSSGGEDEQYF.

The chain employs TRBV5-4 and TRBJ1-3; 7 positions match TRBD1. The CDR3 extends over 16 amino acids. CDR1 and CDR2 from the germline V gene are SGHNT and YYREEE (reference sequence). Unmatched junction bases numbered 7, after V lost 4 bases and J lost 0 bases. The CDR3 nucleotides read TGTGCCAGCAGCGCAGGGGGTGGAAACTCTGGAAACACCATATATTTT. It is translated as CASSAGGGNSGNTIYF.